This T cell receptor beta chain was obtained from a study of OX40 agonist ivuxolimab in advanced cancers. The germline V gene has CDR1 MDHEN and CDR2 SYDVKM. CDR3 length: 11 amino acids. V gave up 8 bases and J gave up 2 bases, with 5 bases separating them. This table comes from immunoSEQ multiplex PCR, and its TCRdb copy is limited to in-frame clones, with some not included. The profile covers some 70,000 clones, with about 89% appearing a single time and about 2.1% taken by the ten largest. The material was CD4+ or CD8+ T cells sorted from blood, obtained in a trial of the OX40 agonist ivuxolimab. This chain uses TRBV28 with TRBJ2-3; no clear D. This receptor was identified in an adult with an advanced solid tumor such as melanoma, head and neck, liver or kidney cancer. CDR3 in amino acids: CASSDTDTQYF. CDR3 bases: TGTGCCAGCTCGGACACAGATACGCAGTATTTT.